These T cell receptor beta chains were read from a single sample in a study of cytomegalovirus exposure and HLA in healthy donors. The data were produced by immunoSEQ multiplex PCR, yet TCRdb's version contains in-frame clones alone and is incomplete. The profile shows 90,000 to 150,000 clones, 15% of them singletons. The sequenced material came from PBMCs. The receptors derive from a woman aged 18 to 35 in good health and CMV-seronegative. Both conserved end residues are part of each CDR3. The order of the fields is D gene, V gene, J gene, clone size, CDR3 DNA, CDR3 protein. A D gene is named only where the DNA matches it firmly. Only part of the rows carry a size: once, few, many, or a class if the clone is expanded.

d_call: .
v_call: TRBV5-8
j_call: TRBJ1-2
clone_size: few
cdr3_nt: TGTGCCAGCAGCTTGGAAGGAGGAGGATCTAGGAGTGGCTACACCTTC
cdr3_aa: CASSLEGGGSRSGYTF

d_call: TRBD2
v_call: TRBV5-6
j_call: TRBJ2-5
clone_size: few
cdr3_nt: TGTGCCAGCAGCTTGGAGGGACTAGCGGGACTAGAGACCCAGTACTTC
cdr3_aa: CASSLEGLAGLETQYF

d_call: TRBD2
v_call: TRBV7-2
j_call: TRBJ2-7
clone_size: few
cdr3_nt: TGTGCCAGCAGCCAGAGCGGGGGAGGTGGGTACGAGCAGTACTTC
cdr3_aa: CASSQSGGGGYEQYF

d_call: .
v_call: TRBV28
j_call: TRBJ1-1
clone_size: .
cdr3_nt: TGTGCCAGCAGTTTACGGGGGAACACTGAAGCTTTCTTT
cdr3_aa: CASSLRGNTEAFF

d_call: .
v_call: TRBV11-3
j_call: TRBJ2-3
clone_size: .
cdr3_nt: TGTGCCAGCAGCTTACACAGGGAGCCAGATACGCAGTATTTT
cdr3_aa: CASSLHREPDTQYF

d_call: TRBD1
v_call: TRBV28
j_call: TRBJ1-1
clone_size: few
cdr3_nt: TGTGCCAGCAACACAGGGGGCACTGAAGCTTTCTTT
cdr3_aa: CASNTGGTEAFF

d_call: .
v_call: TRBV27
j_call: TRBJ2-5
clone_size: .
cdr3_nt: TGTGCCAGCAGTTTATGTCTCCCAGAGACCCAGTACTTC
cdr3_aa: CASSLCLPETQYF

d_call: TRBD1
v_call: TRBV19
j_call: TRBJ2-5
clone_size: .
cdr3_nt: TGTGCCAGTAGTAATCCGGGACAGGGTAAGGAGACCCAGTACTTC
cdr3_aa: CASSNPGQGKETQYF

d_call: TRBD1
v_call: TRBV10-1
j_call: TRBJ2-3
clone_size: few
cdr3_nt: TGCGCCAGCAGCGTCGGGACAGTTAGCACAGATACGCAGTATTTT
cdr3_aa: CASSVGTVSTDTQYF

d_call: .
v_call: TRBV9
j_call: TRBJ1-4
clone_size: few
cdr3_nt: TGTGCCAGCAGCCAGGGGACGGCTCTTAATGAAAAACTGTTTTTT
cdr3_aa: CASSQGTALNEKLFF

d_call: .
v_call: TRBV29-1
j_call: TRBJ1-2
clone_size: few
cdr3_nt: TGCAGCGTTGAGACGGGGGAGGACTACACCTTC
cdr3_aa: CSVETGEDYTF

d_call: .
v_call: TRBV2
j_call: TRBJ1-1
clone_size: .
cdr3_nt: TGTGCCAGCAGCCCCGACAGGTGGGGCACTGAAGCTTTCTTT
cdr3_aa: CASSPDRWGTEAFF

d_call: .
v_call: TRBV6-5
j_call: TRBJ1-1
clone_size: .
cdr3_nt: TGTGCCAGCAGTTCCCACCAGACCGTACGAGGCACTGAAGCTTTCTTT
cdr3_aa: CASSSHQTVRGTEAFF

d_call: TRBD1
v_call: TRBV27
j_call: TRBJ1-1
clone_size: few
cdr3_nt: TGTGCCAGCAGGTGGACAGGCGTTGCGAACACTGAAGCTTTCTTT
cdr3_aa: CASRWTGVANTEAFF

d_call: .
v_call: TRBV5-6
j_call: TRBJ1-1
clone_size: .
cdr3_nt: TGTGCCAGCAGCTTGGCGGTAATCACTGAAGCTTTCTTT
cdr3_aa: CASSLAVITEAFF

d_call: TRBD2
v_call: TRBV27
j_call: TRBJ2-5
clone_size: .
cdr3_nt: TGTGCCAGCAGTCGCACCGGGACTAGCGGGACAAGACCGTGGGAGACCCAGTACTTC
cdr3_aa: CASSRTGTSGTRPWETQYF

d_call: .
v_call: TRBV25-1
j_call: TRBJ1-5
clone_size: .
cdr3_nt: TGTGCCAGCAGTGAGGGGGCGGGTCAGCCCCAGCATTTT
cdr3_aa: CASSEGAGQPQHF

d_call: TRBD2
v_call: TRBV7-2
j_call: TRBJ2-7
clone_size: few
cdr3_nt: TGTGCCAGCAGCTTAGCCCTAGCGGGATCCTACGAGCAGTACTTC
cdr3_aa: CASSLALAGSYEQYF

d_call: .
v_call: TRBV2
j_call: TRBJ2-3
clone_size: .
cdr3_nt: TGTGCCAGCACCCGGGACTCCACAGATACGCAGTATTTT
cdr3_aa: CASTRDSTDTQYF

d_call: .
v_call: TRBV6-4
j_call: TRBJ2-3
clone_size: few
cdr3_nt: TGTGCCAGCTCCCGCGGGGGCGATGGTGGAGATACGCAGTATTTT
cdr3_aa: CASSRGGDGGDTQYF

d_call: .
v_call: TRBV9
j_call: TRBJ1-1
clone_size: few
cdr3_nt: TGTGCCAGCAACCTCGGGGGGCCCTGGGACACTGAAGCTTTCTTT
cdr3_aa: CASNLGGPWDTEAFF

d_call: .
v_call: TRBV6-4
j_call: TRBJ1-2
clone_size: few
cdr3_nt: TGTGCCAGCAGTCGGGGTCCCTTCTATGGCTACACCTTC
cdr3_aa: CASSRGPFYGYTF

d_call: TRBD2
v_call: TRBV27
j_call: TRBJ2-1
clone_size: .
cdr3_nt: TGTGCCAGCAGTTTAGCCCTAGCGGAAGTCTACAATGAGCAGTTCTTC
cdr3_aa: CASSLALAEVYNEQFF

d_call: .
v_call: TRBV11-2
j_call: TRBJ2-3
clone_size: few
cdr3_nt: TGTGCCAGCAGCTTAGATCGGAGCACAGATACGCAGTATTTT
cdr3_aa: CASSLDRSTDTQYF

d_call: .
v_call: TRBV11-3
j_call: TRBJ2-3
clone_size: .
cdr3_nt: TGTGCCAGCAGCCTTCGGGAGTCAGACACAGATACGCAGTATTTT
cdr3_aa: CASSLRESDTDTQYF

d_call: .
v_call: TRBV29-1
j_call: TRBJ1-2
clone_size: few
cdr3_nt: TGCAGCGTTGAAGTAGGGGGTGGCTACACCTTC
cdr3_aa: CSVEVGGGYTF

d_call: .
v_call: TRBV5-1
j_call: TRBJ2-3
clone_size: few
cdr3_nt: TGCGCCAGCGCTCAAGGGCCGGAGGGGCGCACAGATACGCAGTATTTT
cdr3_aa: CASAQGPEGRTDTQYF

d_call: .
v_call: TRBV29-1
j_call: TRBJ2-7
clone_size: .
cdr3_nt: TGCAGCGTTGTAGGGGGAACCGGGCCCTACGAGCAGTACTTC
cdr3_aa: CSVVGGTGPYEQYF

d_call: TRBD2
v_call: TRBV6-4
j_call: TRBJ2-3
clone_size: few
cdr3_nt: TGTGCCAGCAGTGAAAATGGTGTAGCGGGAGTAGATACGCAGTATTTT
cdr3_aa: CASSENGVAGVDTQYF

d_call: .
v_call: TRBV6-5
j_call: TRBJ2-1
clone_size: .
cdr3_nt: TGTGCCAGCAGTTACTCAGAAGCGTCGACCTACAATGAGCAGTTCTTC
cdr3_aa: CASSYSEASTYNEQFF

d_call: .
v_call: TRBV30
j_call: TRBJ2-3
clone_size: few
cdr3_nt: TGTGCCTGGGAACCGACTAGTTTCACAGATACGCAGTATTTT
cdr3_aa: CAWEPTSFTDTQYF